The 5 T cell receptor beta chains reported below all come from one sample, sequenced in a study of early T cells in non-severe SARS-CoV-2 infection. TCRdb recomputed calls from the 5' RACE reads with MiXCR, one row per CDR3 protein. The sample lists about 100,000 distinct CDR3 sequences; approximately 13% were seen once. Sequenced input: whole blood. The receptors were sampled from an adult who was a healthcare worker with PCR-confirmed SARS-CoV-2 infection or an uninfected control (not recorded which).

This clonotype was picked up many times. CDR3: CASSYGAGGPPNEQFF. CDR3 bases: TGTGCCAGCAGTTATGGTGCGGGGGGGCCCCCCAATGAGCAGTTCTTC. The chain recombines TRBV6-2 or TRBV6-3 with TRBJ2-1; 9 bases are a match to TRBD2. J lost 6 bases, V lost 3 bases, and 9 bases had no gene match. The CDR3 runs to 16 residues. Germline assignment: CDR1 MNHEY and CDR2 SVGEGT.

The chain recombines TRBV12-3 or TRBV12-4 with TRBJ2-1; D is uncertain. V was pared by 3 bases and J by 6 bases, with 15 bases between. The CDR3 consists of 15 residues. The CDR3 is CASSLFSGQSNEQFF. The CDR3 DNA follows: TGTGCCAGCAGTTTGTTTTCCGGCCAGAGCAATGAGCAGTTCTTC.

The CDR3 reads CSVVTGGPWEQYF. Written as DNA, the CDR3 is TGCAGCGTTGTAACAGGGGGCCCTTGGGAGCAGTACTTC. The chain employs TRBV29-1 and TRBJ2-7; 9 positions agree with TRBD1. The CDR3 loop spans 13 amino acids. Germline V gene data show CDR1 as SQVTM and CDR2 as ANQGSEA. J lost 7 bases, V lost 4 bases, and 8 bases had no gene match.

This clonotype was detected many times. V is TRBV10-3 and J is TRBJ1-6, with D unclear. Germline assignment: CDR1 ENHRY and CDR2 SYGVKD. V dropped 0 bases and J dropped 7 bases, with 7 bases sitting between them. This CDR3 contains 14 residues. CDR3 DNA sequence: TGTGCCATCAGTGAGTCTCCTGGGAATTCACCCCTCCACTTT. Residues: CAISESPGNSPLHF.

This clonotype was counted ten times or more. V and J are TRBV9 and TRBJ2-2; TRBD2 might be the D (6 bases). The germline V gene has CDR1 SGDLS and CDR2 YYNGEE. There are 16 residues in the CDR3. V dropped 4 bases and J dropped 11 bases, with 24 bases sitting between them. The CDR3 sequence: CASSPGGRWNTTELFF. The DNA of the CDR3 is TGTGCCAGCAGCCCCGGAGGGAGGTGGAACACCACAGAGCTGTTTTTT.